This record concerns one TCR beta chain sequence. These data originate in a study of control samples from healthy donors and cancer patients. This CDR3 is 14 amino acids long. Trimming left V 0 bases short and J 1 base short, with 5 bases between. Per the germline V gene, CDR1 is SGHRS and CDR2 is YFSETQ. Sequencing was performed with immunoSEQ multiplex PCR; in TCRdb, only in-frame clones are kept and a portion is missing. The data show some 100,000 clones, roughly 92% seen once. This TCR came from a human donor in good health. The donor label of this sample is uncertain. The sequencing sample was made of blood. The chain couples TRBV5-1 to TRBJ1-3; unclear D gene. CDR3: CASSLAGSGNTIYF. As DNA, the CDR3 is TGCGCCAGCAGCTTGGCGGGGTCTGGAAACACCATATATTTT.